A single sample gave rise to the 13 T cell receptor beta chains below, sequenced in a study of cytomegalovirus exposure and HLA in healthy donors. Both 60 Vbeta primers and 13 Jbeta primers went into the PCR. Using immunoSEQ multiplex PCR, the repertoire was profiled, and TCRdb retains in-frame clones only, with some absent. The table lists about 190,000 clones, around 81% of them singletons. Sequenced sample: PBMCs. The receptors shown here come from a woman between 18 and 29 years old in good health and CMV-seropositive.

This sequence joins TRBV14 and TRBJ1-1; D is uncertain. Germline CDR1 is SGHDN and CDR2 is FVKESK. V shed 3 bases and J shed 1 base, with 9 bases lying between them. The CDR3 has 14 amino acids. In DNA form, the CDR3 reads TGTGCCAGCAGCCATCTAGAGACGAACACTGAAGCTTTCTTT. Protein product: CASSHLETNTEAFF. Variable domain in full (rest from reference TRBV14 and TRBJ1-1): EAGVTQFPSHSVIEKGQTVTLRCDPISGHDNLYWYRRVMGKEIKFLLHFVKESKQDESGMPNNRFLAERTGGTYSTLKVQPAELEDSGVYFCASSHLETNTEAFFGQGTRLTVV.

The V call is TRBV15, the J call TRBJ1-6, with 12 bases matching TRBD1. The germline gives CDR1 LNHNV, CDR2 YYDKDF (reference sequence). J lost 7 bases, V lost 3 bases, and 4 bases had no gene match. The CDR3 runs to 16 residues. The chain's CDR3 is CATSSGTGGQNSPLHF. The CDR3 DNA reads TGTGCCACCAGCAGTGGGACAGGGGGCCAGAATTCACCCCTCCACTTT.

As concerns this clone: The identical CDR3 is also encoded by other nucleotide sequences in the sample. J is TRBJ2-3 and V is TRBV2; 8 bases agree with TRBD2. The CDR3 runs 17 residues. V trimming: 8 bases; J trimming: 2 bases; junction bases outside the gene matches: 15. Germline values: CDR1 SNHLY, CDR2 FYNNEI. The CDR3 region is CASAGEPGGAYTDTQYF. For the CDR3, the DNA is TGTGCCAGCGCGGGTGAGCCGGGGGGGGCCTACACAGATACGCAGTATTTT. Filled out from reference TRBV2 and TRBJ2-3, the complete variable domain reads EPEVTQTPSHQVTQMGQEVILRCVPISNHLYFYWYRQILGQKVEFLVSFYNNEISEKSEIFDDQFSVERPDGSNFTLKIRSTKLEDSAMYFCASAGEPGGAYTDTQYFGPGTRLTVL.

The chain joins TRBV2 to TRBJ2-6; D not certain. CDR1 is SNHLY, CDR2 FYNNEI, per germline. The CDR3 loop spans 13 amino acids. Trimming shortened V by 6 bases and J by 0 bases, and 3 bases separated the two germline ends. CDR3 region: CASSSSGANVLTF. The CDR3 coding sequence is TGTGCCAGCAGCAGCTCTGGGGCCAACGTCCTGACTTTC.

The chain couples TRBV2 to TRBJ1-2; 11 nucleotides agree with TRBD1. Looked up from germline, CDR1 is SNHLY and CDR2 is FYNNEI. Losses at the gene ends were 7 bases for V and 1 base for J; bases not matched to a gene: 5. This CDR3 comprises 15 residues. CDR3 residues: CASTKDRGLNYGYTF. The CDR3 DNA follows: TGTGCCAGCACCAAGGACAGGGGGCTTAACTATGGCTACACCTTC.

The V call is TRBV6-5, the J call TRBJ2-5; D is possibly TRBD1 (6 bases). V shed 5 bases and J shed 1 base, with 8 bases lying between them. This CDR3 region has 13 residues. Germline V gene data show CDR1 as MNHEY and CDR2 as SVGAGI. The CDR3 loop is CASSGTIQETQYF. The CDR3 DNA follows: TGTGCCAGCAGTGGGACAATCCAAGAGACCCAGTACTTC.

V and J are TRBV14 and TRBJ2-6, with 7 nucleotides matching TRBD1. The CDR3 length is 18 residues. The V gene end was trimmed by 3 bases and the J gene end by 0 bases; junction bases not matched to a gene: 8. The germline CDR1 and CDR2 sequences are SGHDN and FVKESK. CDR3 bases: TGTGCCAGCAGCCAGTCACAGGGGAGAAGCTCTGGGGCCAACGTCCTGACTTTC. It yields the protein CASSQSQGRSSGANVLTF.

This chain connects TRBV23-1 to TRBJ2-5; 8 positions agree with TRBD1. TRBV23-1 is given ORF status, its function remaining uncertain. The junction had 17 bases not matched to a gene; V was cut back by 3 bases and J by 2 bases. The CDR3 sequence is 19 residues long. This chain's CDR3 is CASSHQIPGGQKKQETQYF. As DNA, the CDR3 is TGCGCCAGCAGTCACCAAATTCCAGGGGGCCAGAAGAAACAAGAGACCCAGTACTTC.

In nucleotides, the CDR3 is TGTGCCAGCAGTGAAGGGGGGGGGCCCTACGAGCAGTACTTC. Protein product: CASSEGGGPYEQYF. This chain connects TRBV2 to TRBJ2-7; a possible D gene is TRBD2 (7 bases). CDR1 and CDR2 from the germline V gene are SNHLY and FYNNEI. The CDR3 consists of 14 residues. Trimming took off 1 base at V and 2 bases at J, with 9 bases between the two ends.

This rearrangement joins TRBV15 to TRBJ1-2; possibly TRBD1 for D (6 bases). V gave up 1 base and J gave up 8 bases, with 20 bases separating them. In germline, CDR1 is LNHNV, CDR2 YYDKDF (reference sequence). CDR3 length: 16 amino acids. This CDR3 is CATSRVGVGGASGYTF. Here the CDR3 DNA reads TGTGCCACCAGCAGAGTGGGGGTCGGGGGGGCTTCCGGCTACACCTTC.

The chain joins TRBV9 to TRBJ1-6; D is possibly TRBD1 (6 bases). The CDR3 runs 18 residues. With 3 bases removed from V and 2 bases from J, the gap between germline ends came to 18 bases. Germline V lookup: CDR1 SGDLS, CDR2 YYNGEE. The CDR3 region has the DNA TGTGCCAGCAGCGCAGATGGGGGCTCGAGGACCTATAATTCACCCCTCCACTTT. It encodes CASSADGGSRTYNSPLHF.

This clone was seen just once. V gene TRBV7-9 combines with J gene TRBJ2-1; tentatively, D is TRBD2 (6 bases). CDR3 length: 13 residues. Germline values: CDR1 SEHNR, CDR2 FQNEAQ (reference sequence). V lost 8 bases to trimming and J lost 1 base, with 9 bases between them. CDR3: CASRGGSYNEQFF. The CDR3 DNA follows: TGTGCCAGCCGCGGAGGGTCCTACAATGAGCAGTTCTTC. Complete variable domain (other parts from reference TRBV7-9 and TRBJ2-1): DTGVSQNPRHKITKRGQNVTFRCDPISEHNRLYWYRQTLGQGPEFLTYFQNEAQLEKSRLLSDRFSAERPKGSFSTLEIQRTEQGDSAMYLCASRGGSYNEQFFGPGTRLTVL.

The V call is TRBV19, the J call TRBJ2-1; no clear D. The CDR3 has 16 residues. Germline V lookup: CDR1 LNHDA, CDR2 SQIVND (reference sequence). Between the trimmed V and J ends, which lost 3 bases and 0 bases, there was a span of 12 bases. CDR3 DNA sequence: TGTGCCAGTAGTATCATTGTTGGTAGCTCCTACAATGAGCAGTTCTTC. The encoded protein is CASSIIVGSSYNEQFF.